The clone carrying this T cell receptor beta chain was observed a single time. These data come from a study of CD8 T cells in Susac syndrome. The RNA, about 0.45 to 1 ug, was put through reverse transcription using random hexamers. TCRdb reprocessed the immunoSEQ multiplex PCR reads via MiXCR and lists one record per CDR3 protein. The sample consists of more than 55,000 distinct CDR3 sequences, roughly 94% of them appearing once. The CDR3 runs to 14 residues. With 1 base removed from V and 8 bases from J, the gap between germline ends came to 12 bases. CDR1 and CDR2 from the germline V gene are SGHDT and YYEEEE.

This rearrangement joins TRBV5-6 to TRBJ1-4, with a possible D match to TRBD1 (5 bases). Sequencing input: CD8+ T cells from PBMCs. The clonotype originates from a human donor in good health. The CDR3 sequence: CASSLSRGVEKLFF. The DNA for the CDR3 is TGTGCCAGCAGCTTGAGTCGAGGGGTAGAAAAACTGTTTTTT.